Each of the 17 T cell receptor beta chains below was sequenced from the same sample in a study of T cells after yellow fever vaccination. TCRdb ran MiXCR on the 5' RACE reads and lists one entry per CDR3 protein. The sample has 250,000 to 350,000 distinct CDR3 sequences, over 3.5% seen once; the top ten hold 15% to 20%. The sample in question was PBMCs, obtained 15 days after the yellow fever booster vaccination. The receptors originated from a man between 18 and 35 years old who received the YFV17D yellow fever vaccine.

The V gene is TRBV5-6, the J gene TRBJ2-3; 9 bases match TRBD2. Germline V gives CDR1 SGHDT, CDR2 YYEEEE. The CDR3 contains 15 residues. Trimming took 4 bases from V and 0 from J; bases not matched to a gene: 3. The CDR3: CASSRGLASTDTQYF. CDR3 sequence (DNA): TGTGCCAGCAGCCGTGGACTAGCGAGCACAGATACGCAGTATTTT.

This clonotype was counted at least ten times. The chain carries TRBV4-1 and TRBJ1-1; D not resolved. CDR1 and CDR2 (germline): MGHRA, YSYEKL. The CDR3 runs to 15 residues. The V gene lost 4 bases and the J gene lost 1 base, with 13 bases spanning the gap. The CDR3 DNA sequence: TGCGCCAGCAGCCCTCGGACGATCGGGAACACTGAAGCTTTCTTT. Protein: CASSPRTIGNTEAFF.

The sample holds many counts of this clonotype. The V call is TRBV12-3 or TRBV12-4, the J call TRBJ2-5; TRBD1 is a possible D gene (6 bases). Trimming removed 7 bases at V and 7 bases at J, with 19 bases between. The CDR3 spans 14 residues. The DNA for the CDR3 is TGTGCCAGCAAAGGTGGACAGCCTCTTGGGACCCAGTACTTC. This codes for CASKGGQPLGTQYF.

This clonotype was recorded at least ten times. The rearrangement joins TRBV3-1 to TRBJ2-1; TRBD2 is a possible D gene (5 bases). The CDR3 length is 13 residues. The ends were cut back, 1 base at V and 6 bases at J, with 7 bases in the middle. The germline V gene has CDR1 LGHDT and CDR2 YNNKEL (reference sequence). The CDR3 here is CASSQASGNEQFF. CDR3 nucleotides: TGTGCCAGCAGCCAAGCAAGCGGCAATGAGCAGTTCTTC.

In DNA, the CDR3 is TGTGCCAGCAGACCCCGGACTAGCGGGGGTGATGAGCAGTTCTTC. It specifies CASRPRTSGGDEQFF. The V gene is TRBV2, the J gene TRBJ2-1; 13 bases are a match to TRBD2. The CDR3 extends over 15 amino acids. In germline, CDR1 is SNHLY, CDR2 FYNNEI. Trimming removed 6 bases from V and 8 bases from J; junction bases left unmatched: 7.

The rearrangement joins TRBV12-3 or TRBV12-4 to TRBJ2-1, with 8 positions matching TRBD2. Trimming cost V 2 bases and J 6 bases; bases outside gene matches: 6. This CDR3 has 15 residues. The CDR3 DNA is TGTGCCAGCAGTTTATCCACCGGGGGGGCCAATGAGCAGTTCTTC. The encoded protein is CASSLSTGGANEQFF.

Only a few counts were recorded for this clonotype. The chain employs TRBV5-4 and TRBJ2-7; 14 bases align to TRBD2. Germline V gives CDR1 SGHNT, CDR2 YYREEE (reference sequence). The trim removed 0 bases at V and 6 bases at J, leaving 14 bases unmatched. The CDR3 runs 19 residues. This chain's CDR3 is CASSLEGAGLAGVWSEQYF. Written as DNA, the CDR3 is TGTGCCAGCAGCTTGGAAGGGGCGGGACTAGCGGGGGTCTGGAGCGAGCAGTACTTC.

This clonotype showed up just a few times. The chain joins TRBV6-2 or TRBV6-3 to TRBJ2-7; the D is unclear. Trimming cost V 7 bases and J 5 bases, with 9 bases left between them. Germline CDR1 MNHEY, CDR2 SVGEGT. The CDR3 contains 11 residues. This CDR3 is CASKQENEQYF. CDR3 DNA: TGTGCCAGCAAGCAGGAGAACGAGCAGTACTTC.

This clonotype was detected only a few times. The rearrangement joins TRBV20-1 to TRBJ1-2; D is uncertain. V was cut by 7 bases and J by 8 bases, with 14 bases left in between. Germline CDR1 reads DFQATT; CDR2 reads SNEGSKA (reference sequence). The CDR3 has 11 residues. As DNA, the CDR3 is TGCAGTGTTCCCTCCCCTCACGGCTACACCTTC. Its translation: CSVPSPHGYTF.

This clonotype was picked up a small number of times. The gene calls are TRBV7-3 and TRBJ1-4; 9 bases agree with TRBD1. CDR3 size: 15 residues. CDR1 SGHTA and CDR2 FQGTGA come from the germline V gene. Trimming took 3 bases from V and 11 from J; bases not matched to a gene: 10. CDR3 nucleotide sequence: TGTGCCAGCAGCTTGGTGAGGGGACAGGGAATCAAACTGTTTTTT. This translates into CASSLVRGQGIKLFF.

This clonotype was observed a handful of times. This chain joins TRBV5-5 and TRBJ2-7; 11 bases line up with TRBD1. V lost 2 bases, J lost 6 bases, and 4 bases stayed unmatched. CDR3 size: 14 residues. Germline CDR1 and CDR2: SGHKS and YYEKEE (reference sequence). Here the CDR3 DNA reads TGTGCCAGCAGCTTAGGGACAGGGGGAGCCGAGCAGTACGTC. Amino acid sequence: CASSLGTGGAEQYV.

There are many counts of this clonotype. V and J are TRBV6-5 and TRBJ1-4, with 7 bases that match TRBD1. Per the germline V gene, CDR1 is MNHEY and CDR2 is SVGAGI. V lost 4 bases, J lost 2 bases, and 1 base stayed unmatched. CDR3 length: 14 residues. CDR3: CASSLQGTNEKLFF. In nucleotides, the CDR3 is TGTGCCAGCAGTTTACAGGGGACTAATGAAAAACTGTTTTTT.

In this sample, this clonotype turned up many times. Germline and junction disagree at one end, which may indicate a read error. The chain carries TRBV7-2 and TRBJ2-5; D call uncertain. Germline V gene sequence: CDR1 SGHTA, CDR2 FQGNSA. The CDR3 sequence is 12 residues long. CDR3 region: CASSSGKTPRNF. CDR3 bases: TGTGCCAGCAGCTCCGGCAAGACCCCCAGGAACTTC.

This clonotype has a count of ten or more. The chain recombines TRBV5-6 with TRBJ2-3; D possibly corresponds to TRBD1 (5 bases). The CDR3 is 12 amino acids. Germline loops: CDR1 SGHDT, CDR2 YYEEEE. Trimming left V 0 bases short and J 10 bases short, with 9 bases between. The CDR3 DNA follows: TGTGCCAGCAGCTTGGCCAGGGCAGCGCAGTATTTT. This translates into CASSLARAAQYF.

This clonotype was recorded a few times. For the CDR3, the DNA is TGCGCCAGCAGCTTGACCGACCCCGACACTGAAGCTTTCTTT. It specifies CASSLTDPDTEAFF. V usage is TRBV5-1 and J usage is TRBJ1-1; D unresolved. Germline CDR1 is SGHRS and CDR2 is YFSETQ. Trimming pared 1 base from V and 3 bases from J, leaving 10 bases between. This CDR3 is 14 amino acids long.

This clonotype was seen repeatedly, ten times or more. This chain links TRBV7-3 with TRBJ2-3; tentative D call: TRBD2 (6 bases). The CDR3 has 15 amino acids. Germline V gives CDR1 SGHTA, CDR2 FQGTGA. Trimming cost V 5 bases and J 0 bases, with 12 bases left between them. CDR3 coding DNA: TGTGCCAGCAGCCTTATGGGGGGAAGCACAGATACGCAGTATTTT. As protein: CASSLMGGSTDTQYF. The whole variable domain, filled in from reference TRBV7-3 and TRBJ2-3, reads GAGVSQTPSNKVTEKGKYVELRCDPISGHTALYWYRQSLGQGPEFLIYFQGTGAADDSGLPNDRFFAVRPEGSVSTLKIQRTERGDSAVYLCASSLMGGSTDTQYFGPGTRLTVL.

This clonotype has a handful of counts. The chain carries TRBV19 and TRBJ1-5; D not resolved. CDR1 and CDR2 from the germline V gene are LNHDA and SQIVND (reference sequence). The germline V and J ends were trimmed by 7 bases and 0 bases, with 10 bases remaining between them. The CDR3 runs to 14 residues. The CDR3 protein is CASTNGASNQPQHF. Here the CDR3 DNA reads TGTGCCAGTACTAATGGTGCTAGCAATCAGCCCCAGCATTTT.